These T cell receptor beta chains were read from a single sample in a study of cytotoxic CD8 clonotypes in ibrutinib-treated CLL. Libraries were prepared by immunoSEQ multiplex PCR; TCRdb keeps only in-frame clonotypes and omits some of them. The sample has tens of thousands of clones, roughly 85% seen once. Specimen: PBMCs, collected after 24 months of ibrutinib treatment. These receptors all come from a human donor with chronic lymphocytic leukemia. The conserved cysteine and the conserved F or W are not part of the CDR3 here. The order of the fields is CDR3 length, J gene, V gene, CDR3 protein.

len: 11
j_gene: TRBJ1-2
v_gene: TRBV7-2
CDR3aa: ASSSGGPYGYT

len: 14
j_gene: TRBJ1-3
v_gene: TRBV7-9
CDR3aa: ASSLVGGSSGNTIY

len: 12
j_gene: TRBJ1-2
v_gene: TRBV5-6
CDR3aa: ASSSQGRAYGYT

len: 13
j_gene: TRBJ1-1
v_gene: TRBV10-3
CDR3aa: AISDWTGLNTEAF

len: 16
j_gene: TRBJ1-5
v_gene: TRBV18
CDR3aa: ASSPRGTGRSSLQPQH

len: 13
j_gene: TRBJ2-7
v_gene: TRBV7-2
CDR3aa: ASSLEASRAYEQY

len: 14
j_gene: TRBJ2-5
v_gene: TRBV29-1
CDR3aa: SVEDSMTEIQETQY

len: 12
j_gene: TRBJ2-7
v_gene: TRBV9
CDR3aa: ASSVMAGNYEQY

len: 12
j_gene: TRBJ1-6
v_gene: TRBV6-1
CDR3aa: ASSLGLEESPLH

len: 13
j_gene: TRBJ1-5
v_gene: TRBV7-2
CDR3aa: ASSLAGQGNQPQH

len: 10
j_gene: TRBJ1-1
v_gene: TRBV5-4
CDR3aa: ASSPWGAEAF

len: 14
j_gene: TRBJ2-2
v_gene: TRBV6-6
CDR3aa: ASSLTALRTSGELF

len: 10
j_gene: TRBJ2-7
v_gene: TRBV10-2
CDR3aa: ASSDDSYEQY

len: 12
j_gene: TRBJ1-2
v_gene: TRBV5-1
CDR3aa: ASRTGPEAYGYT

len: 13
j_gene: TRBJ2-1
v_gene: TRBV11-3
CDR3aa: ASSLLWEPMGEQF

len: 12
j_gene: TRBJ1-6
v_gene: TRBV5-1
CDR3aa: ASSYQGDNSPLH

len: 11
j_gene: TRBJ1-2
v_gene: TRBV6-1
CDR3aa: ASSVQRSYGYT

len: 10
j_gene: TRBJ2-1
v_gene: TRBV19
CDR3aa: ASSVDPNEQF

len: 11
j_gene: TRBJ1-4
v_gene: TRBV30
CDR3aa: AWTWGGNEKLF

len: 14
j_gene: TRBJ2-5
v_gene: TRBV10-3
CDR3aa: AISEFGTGSQETQY

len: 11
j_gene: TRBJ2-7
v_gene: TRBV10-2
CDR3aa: ASSGGQTYEQY

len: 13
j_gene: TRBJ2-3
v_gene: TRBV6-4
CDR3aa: ASSVLGTSDGAQY

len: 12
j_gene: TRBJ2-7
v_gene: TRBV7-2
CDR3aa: ASSQSGNNYEQY

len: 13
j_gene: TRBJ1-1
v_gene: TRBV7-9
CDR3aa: ASSSLAEARTEAF

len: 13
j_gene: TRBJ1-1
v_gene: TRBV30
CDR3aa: AWRGVGYLFTEAF

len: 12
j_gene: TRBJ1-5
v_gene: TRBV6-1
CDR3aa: ASSERTARGPQH

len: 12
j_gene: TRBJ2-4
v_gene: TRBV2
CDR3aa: ASSDSTGQNIQY

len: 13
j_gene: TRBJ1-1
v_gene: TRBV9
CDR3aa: ASSPRTDSYTEAF

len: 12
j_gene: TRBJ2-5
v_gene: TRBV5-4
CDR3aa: ASNLAGGLETQY

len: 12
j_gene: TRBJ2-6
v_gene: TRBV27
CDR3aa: ASSLTAGANVLT

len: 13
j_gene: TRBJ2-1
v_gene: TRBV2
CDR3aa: ASMGELAGANEQF

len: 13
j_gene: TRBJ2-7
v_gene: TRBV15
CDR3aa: ATSRGGRASYEQY

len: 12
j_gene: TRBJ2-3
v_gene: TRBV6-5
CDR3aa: ASRLNRGIDTQY

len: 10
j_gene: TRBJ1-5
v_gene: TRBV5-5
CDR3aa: ASSLVDQPQH

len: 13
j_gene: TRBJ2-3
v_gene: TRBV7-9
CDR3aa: ASSLGQEITDTQY

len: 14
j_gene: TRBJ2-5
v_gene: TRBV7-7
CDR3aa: ASSQGLAGGQETQY

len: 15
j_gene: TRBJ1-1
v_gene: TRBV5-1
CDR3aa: ASSLGTGSGVVTEAF

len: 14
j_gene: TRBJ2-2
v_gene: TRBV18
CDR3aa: ASSPVGGANTGELF

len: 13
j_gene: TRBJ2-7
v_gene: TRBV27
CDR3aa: ASSWAGTITYEQY

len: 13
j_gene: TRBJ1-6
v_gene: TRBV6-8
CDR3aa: ASRPHLFRDSPLH

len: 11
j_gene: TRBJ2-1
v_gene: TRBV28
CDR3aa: ASTPGAWNEQF

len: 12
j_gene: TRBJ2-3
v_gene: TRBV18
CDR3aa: ASSDLGQTLTQY

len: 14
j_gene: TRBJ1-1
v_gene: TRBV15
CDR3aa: ATSREKGTGGTEAF

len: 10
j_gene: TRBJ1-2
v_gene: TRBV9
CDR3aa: ASSSTNYGYT

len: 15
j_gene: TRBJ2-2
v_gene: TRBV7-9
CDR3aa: ASSATPGGMDTGELF

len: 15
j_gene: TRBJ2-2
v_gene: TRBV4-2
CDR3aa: ASSRELAGDTTGELF

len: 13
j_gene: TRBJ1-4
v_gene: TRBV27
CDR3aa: ASSFGTGVGEKLF

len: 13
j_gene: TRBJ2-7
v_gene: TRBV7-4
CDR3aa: ASGSFVTGAYEQY

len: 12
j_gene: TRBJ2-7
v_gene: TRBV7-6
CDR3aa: ASSPGRGSREQY